A selection of T cell receptor beta chains follows, all from one sample in a study of monozygotic twins with inflammatory bowel disease. With the 5' RACE reads reprocessed, TCRdb shows one record per CDR3 protein and no DNA. The sample spans around 450,000 distinct CDR3 sequences; the ten largest clones claim 2% to 2.5%. Sequencing was carried out using blood. The receptors come from a human donor with ulcerative colitis or Crohn's disease, or a healthy co-twin of an affected twin (not recorded which). Each CDR3 is given with its conserved first and last residue. Each record gives: V gene, J gene, CDR3 protein.

>TRBV4-2|TRBJ2-2
CASSRFDRANTGELFF
>TRBV7-2|TRBJ2-1
CASSLTSGRFWEQFF
>TRBV5-1|TRBJ1-1
CASSTGTGNTEAFF
>TRBV7-2|TRBJ2-2
CASSSSGVAGRTGELFF
>TRBV28|TRBJ2-3
CASSLANRATDTQYF
>TRBV7-3|TRBJ2-3
CASSAAGLTDTQYF
>TRBV6-1|TRBJ2-5
CASSPARISKAETQYF
>TRBV7-6|TRBJ2-3
CASSLEAGGHDTQYF
>TRBV11-2|TRBJ2-7
CASSLYGGRAYEQYF
>TRBV28|TRBJ2-7
CASSPRPVYEQYF